These 19 T cell receptor beta chains were sequenced from one sample in a study of blood T cell repertoires in COVID-19 (dated by TCRdb to between 2020 and 2021). Library prep was done by the immunoSEQ multiplex PCR assay. TCRdb carries this immuneACCESS record with in-frame sequences only. Its versions omit some clonotypes, under half of them owing to an unresolved V gene in the studies checked, with the rest unexplained. The sample table holds around 43,000 clones, of which roughly nine tenths were seen once. 15% to 20% of the sample is in the top ten clones. Input material: peripheral blood. The receptors shown here come from a man aged 45-60 years in a cohort sampled during active COVID-19.

The chain uses TRBV24-1 and TRBJ1-3, with no clear D. V was clipped by 0 bases and J by 4 bases, with 15 bases between them. This CDR3 is built from 17 residues. Looked up from germline, CDR1 is KGHDR and CDR2 is SFDVKD. CDR3 amino acids: CATSDLVGLRKGNTIYF. CDR3 DNA: TGTGCCACCAGTGATTTGGTTGGGCTTCGGAAAGGAAACACCATATATTTT.

The V call is TRBV11-2, the J call TRBJ2-7; TRBD1 might be the D (5 bases). Germline CDR1 and CDR2: SGHAT and FQNNGV. This CDR3 spans 14 amino acids. V was cut by 1 base and J by 0 bases, with 7 bases left in between. CDR3 coding DNA: TGTGCCAGCAGCTTAGGACAGTACTCCTACGAGCAGTACGTC. Translated, it gives CASSLGQYSYEQYV.

V and J are TRBV18 and TRBJ1-5, with D uncertain. The CDR3 spans 14 residues. V lost 4 bases to trimming and J lost 0 bases, with 7 bases between them. CDR1 is KGHSH and CDR2 is LQKENI in the germline V gene. CDR3 nucleotides: TGTGCCAGCTCACTGTCCTTTAGCAATCAGCCCCAGCATTTT. Protein product: CASSLSFSNQPQHF. The full variable domain, with the rest looked up from reference TRBV18 and TRBJ1-5, is NAGVMQNPRHLVRRRGQEARLRCSPMKGHSHVYWYRQLPEEGLKFMVYLQKENIIDESGMPKERFSAEFPKEGPSILRIQQVVRGDSAAYFCASSLSFSNQPQHFGDGTRLSIL.

The DNA for the CDR3 is TGCAGCGTTGGAGGGGGCCTGGGGCTAGCGGGAGGGCAGAGGAATGAGCAGTTCTTC. This sequence encodes CSVGGGLGLAGGQRNEQFF. The rearrangement joins TRBV29-1 to TRBJ2-1; 12 bases agree with TRBD2. Germline V gene sequence: CDR1 SQVTM, CDR2 ANQGSEA. This CDR3 is built from 19 residues. Trimming at V came to 4 bases and at J to 7 bases, leaving 20 bases not matched to a gene.

The count of this clone is one. V is TRBV7-9 and J is TRBJ2-3, with 8 positions matching TRBD2. This CDR3 contains 15 residues. Germline trimming cut 3 bases from V and 2 bases from J; bases unmatched to any gene: 4. Germline-derived CDR1 and CDR2 are SEHNR and FQNEAQ (reference sequence). The CDR3 spells CASSFTGGATDTQYF. The DNA of the CDR3 is TGTGCCAGCAGCTTTACGGGGGGGGCCACAGATACGCAGTATTTT.

The chain combines TRBV9 with TRBJ1-5; D uncertain. Germline CDR1 and CDR2: SGDLS and YYNGEE. The V end lost 4 bases, the J end lost 2 bases, and 13 bases lay between the germline ends. The CDR3 runs 15 residues. The CDR3 region is CASSPGGNGNQPQHF. CDR3 in DNA: TGTGCCAGCAGCCCAGGCGGGAACGGCAATCAGCCCCAGCATTTT. The full variable domain, its missing parts supplied by reference TRBV9 and TRBJ1-5, is DSGVTQTPKHLITATGQRVTLRCSPRSGDLSVYWYQQSLDQGLQFLIQYYNGEERAKGNILERFSAQQFPDLHSELNLSSLELGDSALYFCASSPGGNGNQPQHFGDGTRLSIL.

The V call is TRBV10-3, the J call TRBJ2-3; maybe TRBD1 (6 bases). The CDR3 runs 15 residues. From germline, CDR1 is ENHRY and CDR2 SYGVKD. V was clipped by 0 bases and J by 3 bases, with 10 bases between them. Here the CDR3 DNA reads TGTGCCATCAGTGAGTCGAACAGGGAAACAGATACGCAGTATTTT. It specifies CAISESNRETDTQYF.

The genes are TRBV3-1 (or the pseudogene TRBV3-2) and TRBJ2-7, with a possible D match to TRBD1 (5 bases). Germline-derived CDR1 and CDR2 are LGHDT and YNNKEL (reference sequence). V was cut by 0 bases and J by 2 bases, with 11 bases left in between. The CDR3 runs to 15 residues. The CDR3 here is CASSQERQFPYEQYF. The CDR3 bases are TGTGCCAGCAGCCAAGAACGACAGTTCCCCTACGAGCAGTACTTC.

This clone was seen once. This chain uses TRBV7-6 with TRBJ1-4; no clear D gene. This CDR3 is 16 amino acids long. The V end was cut by 5 bases, the J end by 4 bases, with 17 bases between. Germline V gene data show CDR1 as SGHVS and CDR2 as FNYEAQ. DNA of the CDR3: TGTGCCAGCAGCCCTACGGTGTCAGGAAGTAATGAAAAACTGTTTTTT. This sequence encodes CASSPTVSGSNEKLFF.

This clone was seen just once. CDR3 nucleotide sequence: TGTGCCAGTTCCCGTAGCGGGGGGCCCCTCAATGAGCAGTTCTTC. Amino acids: CASSRSGGPLNEQFF. The genes are TRBV7-3 and TRBJ2-1; 10 bases map to TRBD2. The CDR3 has 15 amino acids. Germline V gives CDR1 SGHTA, CDR2 FQGTGA. With V trimmed by 9 bases and J by 6 bases, 11 bases remained unmatched.

The rearrangement uses TRBV6-6 and TRBJ2-1, with D possibly matching TRBD2 (7 bases). The germline V and J ends were trimmed by 6 bases and 5 bases, with 17 bases remaining between them. Germline V CDR1 and CDR2: MNHNY, SVGAGI (reference sequence). The CDR3 is 15 residues long. Written as DNA, the CDR3 is TGTGCCAGCAGGGCTATTCGGGGGGCCCACAATGAGCAGTTCTTC. Amino acids: CASRAIRGAHNEQFF.

The V and J genes are TRBV3-1 (or the pseudogene TRBV3-2) and TRBJ2-1, with D possibly matching TRBD1 (6 bases). The germline gives CDR1 LGHDT, CDR2 YNNKEL (reference sequence). The length of the CDR3 is 16 residues. Trimming shortened V by 3 bases and J by 0 bases, and 12 bases separated the two germline ends. The CDR3 region has the DNA TGTGCCAGCAGCCAGTTCCGGGACAACTCCTACAATGAGCAGTTCTTC. Amino acid sequence: CASSQFRDNSYNEQFF.

The chain carries TRBV5-1 and TRBJ2-7, with TRBD1 as a possible D gene (5 bases). The germline V and J ends were trimmed by 0 bases and 7 bases, with 11 bases remaining between them. This CDR3 is 13 amino acids long. Looked up from germline, CDR1 is SGHRS and CDR2 is YFSETQ. As DNA, the CDR3 is TGCGCCAGCAGCTTGGATTCAGGGATAGAGCAGTACTTC. The encoded protein is CASSLDSGIEQYF.

The chain carries TRBV7-2 and TRBJ1-6; TRBD1 is a possible D gene (5 bases). With 0 bases removed from V and 7 bases from J, the gap between germline ends came to 19 bases. Germline V gene sequence: CDR1 SGHTA, CDR2 FQGNSA. The CDR3 is 18 amino acids. DNA for the CDR3: TGTGCCAGCAGCTTAGCGAAGGGGTATCTTCGATCAAATTCACCCCTCCACTTT. This codes for CASSLAKGYLRSNSPLHF.

This sequence joins TRBV13 and TRBJ1-6; a weak D match, TRBD1 (5 bases). The CDR3 is 17 residues long. CDR1 and CDR2 (germline): PRHDT, FYEKMQ (reference sequence). V dropped 4 bases and J dropped 5 bases, with 18 bases sitting between them. CDR3 sequence reads: CASSSTWGGANNSPLHF. The CDR3, as DNA: TGTGCCAGCAGCTCCACCTGGGGAGGGGCCAATAATTCACCCCTCCACTTT.

This chain joins TRBV6-5 and TRBJ2-1, with 11 bases identical to TRBD2. CDR3 size: 15 residues. J lost 8 bases, V lost 5 bases, and 8 bases had no gene match. Germline V gene data show CDR1 as MNHEY and CDR2 as SVGAGI. The CDR3 coding sequence is TGTGCCAGCAGTCCGATTAGCGGGAGGGCCGATGAGCAGTTCTTC. Translated: CASSPISGRADEQFF.

V and J are TRBV6-6 and TRBJ2-7; D is perhaps TRBD1 (5 bases). Germline V gene sequence: CDR1 MNHNY, CDR2 SVGAGI (reference sequence). V dropped 1 base and J dropped 2 bases, with 15 bases sitting between them. The CDR3 extends over 16 amino acids. The chain's CDR3 is CASSYLQESEAYEQYV. In nucleotides, the CDR3 is TGTGCCAGCAGTTACTTACAGGAATCCGAGGCCTACGAGCAGTACGTC.

This rearrangement joins TRBV6-1 to TRBJ2-2, with TRBD1 as a possible D gene (5 bases). The length of the CDR3 is 15 residues. The V end lost 0 bases, the J end lost 4 bases, and 9 bases lay between the germline ends. Germline V CDR1 and CDR2: MNHNS, SASEGT. For the CDR3, the DNA is TGTGCCAGCAGTGAAGCGTCTGACAGCACCGGGGAGCTGTTTTTT. This gives the protein CASSEASDSTGELFF.

The V call is TRBV21-1, the J call TRBJ2-7; TRBD2 reflects the table's D call only, with no check against the DNA. TRBV21-1 is designated a pseudogene. The CDR3 has 14 amino acids. The CDR3 nucleotides read TGTGCCATCCCGACTAGCGGGAGCTCCTACGAGCAGTACGTC. Protein sequence: CAIPTSGSSYEQYV.